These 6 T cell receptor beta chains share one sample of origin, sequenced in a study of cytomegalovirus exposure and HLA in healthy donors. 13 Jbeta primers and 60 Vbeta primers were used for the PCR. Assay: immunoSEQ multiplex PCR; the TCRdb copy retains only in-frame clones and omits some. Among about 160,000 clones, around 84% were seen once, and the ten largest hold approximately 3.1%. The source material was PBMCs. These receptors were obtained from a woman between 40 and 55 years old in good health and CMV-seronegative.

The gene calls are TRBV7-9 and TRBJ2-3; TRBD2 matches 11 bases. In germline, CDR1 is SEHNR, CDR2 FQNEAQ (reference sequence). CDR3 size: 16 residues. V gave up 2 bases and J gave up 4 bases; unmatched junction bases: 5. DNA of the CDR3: TGTGCCAGCAGCTTATTAGCGGGGGGGGCTGCAGATACGCAGTATTTT. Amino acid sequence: CASSLLAGGAADTQYF.

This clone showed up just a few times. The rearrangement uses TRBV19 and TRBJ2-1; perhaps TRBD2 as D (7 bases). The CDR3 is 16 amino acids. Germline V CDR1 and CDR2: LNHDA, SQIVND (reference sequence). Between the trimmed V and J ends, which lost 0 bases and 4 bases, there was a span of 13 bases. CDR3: CASSIERRGRYNEQFF. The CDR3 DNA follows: TGTGCCAGTAGTATAGAAAGGCGGGGGCGATACAATGAGCAGTTCTTC.

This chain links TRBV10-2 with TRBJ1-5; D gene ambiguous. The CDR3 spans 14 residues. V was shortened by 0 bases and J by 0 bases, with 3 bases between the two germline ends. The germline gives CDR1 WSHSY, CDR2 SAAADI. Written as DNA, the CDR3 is TGCGCCAGCAGTGAGTCGAGTAGCAATCAGCCCCAGCATTTT. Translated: CASSESSSNQPQHF.

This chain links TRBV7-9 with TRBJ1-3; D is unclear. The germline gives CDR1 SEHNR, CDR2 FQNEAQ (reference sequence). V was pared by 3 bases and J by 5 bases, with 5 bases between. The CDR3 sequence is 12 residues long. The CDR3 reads CASSFDRNTIYF. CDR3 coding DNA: TGTGCCAGCAGCTTTGACAGAAACACCATATATTTT.

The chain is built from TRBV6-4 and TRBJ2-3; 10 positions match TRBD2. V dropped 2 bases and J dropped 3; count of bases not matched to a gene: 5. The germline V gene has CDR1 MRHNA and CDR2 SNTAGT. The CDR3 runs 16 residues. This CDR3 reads CASSDRAGGPTDTQYF. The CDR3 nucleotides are TGTGCCAGCAGTGACCGAGCGGGGGGGCCAACAGATACGCAGTATTTT.

Here the CDR3 reads CASSTPGQGRRGYTF. CDR3 nucleotides: TGTGCCAGCAGCACTCCGGGACAGGGGCGGCGAGGCTACACCTTC. This chain joins TRBV6-5 and TRBJ1-2, with 10 bases identical to TRBD1. This CDR3 contains 15 residues. With V trimmed by 6 bases and J by 8 bases, 12 bases remained unmatched. Germline assignment: CDR1 MNHEY and CDR2 SVGAGI.